This T cell receptor beta chain was sequenced in a study of blood T cell repertoires in COVID-19. Study details: Acute-phase and convalescent COVID-19 samples originated in the United States, Italy and Spain.

This CDR3 region has 15 residues. Trimming took 3 bases from V and 5 from J; bases not matched to a gene: 5. From germline, CDR1 is SGHTA and CDR2 FQGNSA. Authors' processing steps: Estimates of nucleated cell counts were drawn from the amplification of reference gene primers. Produced via immunoSEQ multiplex PCR; TCRdb's table is partial and in-frame only. V and J calls and clone size are given by that table; D and trimming were obtained from the DNA. The sample yields some 250,000 clones, about 83% seen once. Sequencing was carried out using peripheral blood. This clonotype was obtained from a man aged 80 or over with acute or convalescent COVID-19. V and J are TRBV7-2 and TRBJ2-5, with 11 nucleotides matching TRBD2. The CDR3 region is CASSFSGGAWETQYF. CDR3 in DNA: TGTGCCAGCAGCTTTAGCGGGGGGGCCTGGGAGACCCAGTACTTC.